Listed below are T cell receptor beta chains from one sample, sequenced in a study of CD8+ T cells in alopecia areata. Data came from immunoSEQ multiplex PCR; TCRdb stores just in-frame clones and leaves some out. The repertoire holds about 200,000 clones, with approximately 57% as singletons. Sequencing used CD4+ T cells sorted from blood, obtained at week 24, from a patient treated with tofacitinib. The receptors stem from a human donor with alopecia areata. The CDR3 runs from the conserved cysteine through the conserved F or W. Each record gives: clone size, D gene, J gene, V gene, CDR3 DNA, CDR3 protein. A D gene is named only where the DNA matches it firmly. Clone sizes are given selectively: once, few, many, or a class where the clone is expanded.

clone_size: NA
d_call: NA
j_call: TRBJ1-1
v_call: TRBV12-5
cdr3_nt: TGTGCTAGTGGTTTGGTACAGGAGGGCACTGAAGCTTTCTTT
cdr3_aa: CASGLVQEGTEAFF

clone_size: once
d_call: NA
j_call: TRBJ2-7
v_call: TRBV2
cdr3_nt: TGTGCCCTGCTTCAAACGGGTGATAAGTACGAGCAGTACTTC
cdr3_aa: CALLQTGDKYEQYF

clone_size: NA
d_call: TRBD1
j_call: TRBJ2-2
v_call: TRBV4-3
cdr3_nt: TGCGCCAGCAGCCCTGGACAGGGGGGAACCGGGGAGCTGTTTTTT
cdr3_aa: CASSPGQGGTGELFF

clone_size: NA
d_call: NA
j_call: TRBJ2-7
v_call: TRBV10-2
cdr3_nt: TGCGCCAGCAGTCCGGACAACCCCTACGAGCAGTACTTC
cdr3_aa: CASSPDNPYEQYF

clone_size: few
d_call: NA
j_call: TRBJ1-5
v_call: TRBV30
cdr3_nt: TGTGCCTGGAGCCCGTTGACCTTGGTGCAGCCCCAGCATTTT
cdr3_aa: CAWSPLTLVQPQHF

clone_size: once
d_call: TRBD1
j_call: TRBJ1-5
v_call: TRBV30
cdr3_nt: TGTGCCTGGAGCCCAGGGACAGGAAATCAGCCCCAGCATTTT
cdr3_aa: CAWSPGTGNQPQHF

clone_size: NA
d_call: TRBD2
j_call: TRBJ2-7
v_call: TRBV7-9
cdr3_nt: TGTGCCAGCAGCTTAGCGGCGGGGGGGCGGTACGAGCAGTACTTC
cdr3_aa: CASSLAAGGRYEQYF

clone_size: NA
d_call: NA
j_call: TRBJ1-4
v_call: TRBV25-1
cdr3_nt: TGTGCCAGCAGTGAAGGAGAGGGCCGGTATGAAAAACTGTTTTTT
cdr3_aa: CASSEGEGRYEKLFF

clone_size: NA
d_call: NA
j_call: TRBJ2-5
v_call: TRBV7-2
cdr3_nt: TGTGCCAGCAGCCGCGCGACGGGACCCCGAGAGACCCAGTACTTC
cdr3_aa: CASSRATGPRETQYF

clone_size: NA
d_call: NA
j_call: TRBJ2-7
v_call: TRBV7-2
cdr3_nt: TGTGCCAGCAGCTTCCGAGACACAACCTACGAGCAGTACTTC
cdr3_aa: CASSFRDTTYEQYF

clone_size: NA
d_call: TRBD1
j_call: TRBJ1-4
v_call: TRBV29-1
cdr3_nt: TGCAGCGTCGGGACAGACCCTAATGAAAAACTGTTTTTT
cdr3_aa: CSVGTDPNEKLFF

clone_size: NA
d_call: TRBD1
j_call: TRBJ1-2
v_call: TRBV5-6
cdr3_nt: TGTGCCAGCAGCTTCGATCGGACAGGGAGGGATGGCTACACCTTC
cdr3_aa: CASSFDRTGRDGYTF

clone_size: few
d_call: NA
j_call: TRBJ2-5
v_call: TRBV12-5
cdr3_nt: TGTGCTAGTGGGGAGACAGGTCTGAGGGCCCAGTACTTC
cdr3_aa: CASGETGLRAQYF

clone_size: few
d_call: NA
j_call: TRBJ2-1
v_call: TRBV6-5
cdr3_nt: TGTGCCAGCAGTTTCCTCGGGCTAGAGAATGAGCAGTTCTTC
cdr3_aa: CASSFLGLENEQFF

clone_size: NA
d_call: NA
j_call: TRBJ1-2
v_call: TRBV6-5
cdr3_nt: TGTGCCAGCAGTTACAGGGGAAATCTCTATGGCTACACCTTC
cdr3_aa: CASSYRGNLYGYTF

clone_size: NA
d_call: NA
j_call: TRBJ1-2
v_call: TRBV9
cdr3_nt: TGTGCCAGCAGCGCACGGACGAGCTATGGCTACACCTTC
cdr3_aa: CASSARTSYGYTF

clone_size: NA
d_call: TRBD1
j_call: TRBJ1-4
v_call: TRBV29-1
cdr3_nt: TGCAGCGTTGGACAGGGAAAAAGTGAAAAACTGTTTTTT
cdr3_aa: CSVGQGKSEKLFF

clone_size: few
d_call: TRBD1
j_call: TRBJ2-7
v_call: TRBV7-2
cdr3_nt: TGTGCCAGCAGCTCTCGAGGGACAGGGGTAGGTGGTTACGAGCAGTACTTC
cdr3_aa: CASSSRGTGVGGYEQYF

clone_size: few
d_call: NA
j_call: TRBJ1-5
v_call: TRBV29-1
cdr3_nt: TGCAGCGTCCTGACGGGGGTTGCCCAGCATTTT
cdr3_aa: CSVLTGVAQHF

clone_size: once
d_call: TRBD1
j_call: TRBJ1-1
v_call: TRBV29-1
cdr3_nt: TGCAGCGTTGGTGTGGGACAGCGGAACACTGAAGCTTTCTTT
cdr3_aa: CSVGVGQRNTEAFF

clone_size: few
d_call: NA
j_call: TRBJ2-7
v_call: TRBV27
cdr3_nt: TGTGCCAGCAGTTTTGACAGGGAGGGCTACGAGCAGTACTTC
cdr3_aa: CASSFDREGYEQYF

clone_size: once
d_call: NA
j_call: TRBJ1-2
v_call: TRBV11-1
cdr3_nt: TGTGCCAGCAGCAGGGAGGCCTATGGCTACACCTTC
cdr3_aa: CASSREAYGYTF

clone_size: NA
d_call: NA
j_call: TRBJ2-7
v_call: TRBV28
cdr3_nt: TGTGCCAGCAGTTTAGTCCAACCCGAGCAGTACTTC
cdr3_aa: CASSLVQPEQYF

clone_size: NA
d_call: NA
j_call: TRBJ2-5
v_call: TRBV2
cdr3_nt: TGTGCCAGCAATCCTCGCAAATGGAGCCAAGAGACCCAGTACTTC
cdr3_aa: CASNPRKWSQETQYF

clone_size: few
d_call: NA
j_call: TRBJ2-2
v_call: TRBV29-1
cdr3_nt: TGCAGCGTTGGCAGAGAACTAAACACCGGGGAGCTGTTTTTT
cdr3_aa: CSVGRELNTGELFF

clone_size: NA
d_call: TRBD1
j_call: TRBJ1-6
v_call: TRBV14
cdr3_nt: TGTGCCAGCAGCCAAGAGACAGGGGGCGATTCACCCCTCCACTTT
cdr3_aa: CASSQETGGDSPLHF

clone_size: NA
d_call: TRBD1
j_call: TRBJ2-6
v_call: TRBV2
cdr3_nt: TGTGCCAGCGGCCCGACAGGGCTCTATGGGGCCAACGTCCTGACTTTC
cdr3_aa: CASGPTGLYGANVLTF

clone_size: NA
d_call: NA
j_call: TRBJ1-2
v_call: TRBV29-1
cdr3_nt: TGCAGCGTTCAGGCTTCTGACTATGGCTACACCTTC
cdr3_aa: CSVQASDYGYTF

clone_size: NA
d_call: TRBD1
j_call: TRBJ1-1
v_call: TRBV2
cdr3_nt: TGTGCCAGCATGGGACAGGGGTCGAACACTGAAGCTTTCTTT
cdr3_aa: CASMGQGSNTEAFF

clone_size: NA
d_call: NA
j_call: TRBJ2-7
v_call: TRBV5-6
cdr3_nt: TGTGCCAGCAGCTTGGCCGTTGGGACTGGCAGCACCTACGAGCAGTACTTC
cdr3_aa: CASSLAVGTGSTYEQYF

clone_size: NA
d_call: NA
j_call: TRBJ1-5
v_call: TRBV15
cdr3_nt: TGTGCCACCAGCAGACCCGACAGCCAGCCCCAGCATTTT
cdr3_aa: CATSRPDSQPQHF

clone_size: few
d_call: NA
j_call: TRBJ1-6
v_call: TRBV9
cdr3_nt: TGTGCCAGCAGCGTAGGAATCTCGGATTCACCCCTCCACTTT
cdr3_aa: CASSVGISDSPLHF

clone_size: NA
d_call: NA
j_call: TRBJ2-5
v_call: TRBV30
cdr3_nt: TGTGCCTGGACCCCCCAACTAGCAGAGACCCAGTACTTC
cdr3_aa: CAWTPQLAETQYF

clone_size: NA
d_call: NA
j_call: TRBJ1-4
v_call: TRBV27
cdr3_nt: TGTGCCAGCAGTTTATCGAGCAGTCGACGTAATGAAAAACTGTTTTTT
cdr3_aa: CASSLSSSRRNEKLFF

clone_size: NA
d_call: NA
j_call: TRBJ2-2
v_call: TRBV29-1
cdr3_nt: TGCAGCGTTGGTCCGGCTGCGAACACCGAGGAGCTGTTTTTT
cdr3_aa: CSVGPAANTEELFF

clone_size: NA
d_call: TRBD1
j_call: TRBJ2-5
v_call: TRBV5-8
cdr3_nt: TGTGCCAGCAGCTTGACAGGGGGTCGACAAGAGACCCAGTACTTC
cdr3_aa: CASSLTGGRQETQYF

clone_size: NA
d_call: NA
j_call: TRBJ2-7
v_call: TRBV2
cdr3_nt: TGTGCCAGCAGGGAAGGCGGATGGCAGGGGGGTCGGGACGAGCAGTACTTC
cdr3_aa: CASREGGWQGGRDEQYF

clone_size: NA
d_call: NA
j_call: TRBJ1-4
v_call: TRBV30
cdr3_nt: TGTGCCTGGAGTGCCCCGGCCGCCCGGGGGGAAAAACTGTTTTTT
cdr3_aa: CAWSAPAARGEKLFF

clone_size: NA
d_call: TRBD2
j_call: TRBJ2-6
v_call: TRBV29-1
cdr3_nt: TGCAGCGTTGGTGTCACGGGGGGTTCTGGGGCCAACGTCCTGACTTTC
cdr3_aa: CSVGVTGGSGANVLTF

clone_size: NA
d_call: TRBD1
j_call: TRBJ2-7
v_call: TRBV27
cdr3_nt: TGTGCCAGCAGTTTATGGGGTAACAGGGGTTCCTACGAGCAGTACTTC
cdr3_aa: CASSLWGNRGSYEQYF

clone_size: NA
d_call: TRBD2
j_call: TRBJ2-1
v_call: TRBV5-4
cdr3_nt: TGTGCCAGCAGCCGGTCCCTGGGGGGGAAAAACAATGAGCAGTTCTTC
cdr3_aa: CASSRSLGGKNNEQFF

clone_size: once
d_call: TRBD1
j_call: TRBJ2-5
v_call: TRBV27
cdr3_nt: TGTGCCAGCACCTACGATGGGGGGACAGGGCAAGAGACCCAGTACTTC
cdr3_aa: CASTYDGGTGQETQYF

clone_size: NA
d_call: NA
j_call: TRBJ2-7
v_call: TRBV29-1
cdr3_nt: TGCAGCGTTAAGACCCTCGAGCAGTACTTC
cdr3_aa: CSVKTLEQYF

clone_size: NA
d_call: TRBD1
j_call: TRBJ1-2
v_call: TRBV10-3
cdr3_nt: TGTGCCATCAAGGACAGGGCACGATATGGCTACACCTTC
cdr3_aa: CAIKDRARYGYTF

clone_size: NA
d_call: NA
j_call: TRBJ1-1
v_call: TRBV19
cdr3_nt: TGTGCCAGTTCCGGGAGTGCGGGGCCGAACACTGAAGCTTTCTTT
cdr3_aa: CASSGSAGPNTEAFF

clone_size: NA
d_call: NA
j_call: TRBJ2-5
v_call: TRBV19
cdr3_nt: TGTGCCAGTAGTACTCGGGACTCGTACCAAGAGACCCAGTACTTC
cdr3_aa: CASSTRDSYQETQYF

clone_size: NA
d_call: NA
j_call: TRBJ1-2
v_call: TRBV4-3
cdr3_nt: TGCGCCAGCAGCCAATTTATTGACTTTGCTGGAGGCTACACCTTC
cdr3_aa: CASSQFIDFAGGYTF